One and the same sample provided the 27 T cell receptor beta chains below, sequenced in a study of blood T cell repertoires in COVID-19. Clones were read by immunoSEQ multiplex PCR, and TCRdb kept only the in-frame ones, dropping some. The sample lists tens of thousands of clones, about 91% seen once, with 4.5% to 5.5% in the top ten. Sequenced input: peripheral blood. These receptors all come from a man aged 50-60 years with active COVID-19.

The chain employs TRBV29-1 and TRBJ2-3, with 10 nucleotides matching TRBD2. Germline lookup yields CDR1 SQVTM and CDR2 ANQGSEA. The trim removed 4 bases at V and 2 bases at J, leaving 3 bases unmatched. This CDR3 comprises 14 residues. The CDR3 loop is CSVGLAGVTDTQYF. The CDR3 coding sequence is TGCAGCGTTGGTCTAGCGGGAGTCACAGATACGCAGTATTTT.

The gene calls are TRBV29-1 and TRBJ2-4; 7 bases fit TRBD2. CDR3 size: 12 residues. V dropped 3 bases and J dropped 5; count of bases not matched to a gene: 1. CDR1 is SQVTM, CDR2 ANQGSEA, per germline. CDR3: CSVDGGENIQYF. CDR3 nucleotide sequence: TGCAGCGTTGATGGGGGGGAAAACATTCAGTACTTC.

This chain joins TRBV11-2 and TRBJ2-5, with 9 bases fitting TRBD1. V shed 1 base, J shed 5 bases, and the junction held 5 bases outside the gene matches. CDR1 is SGHAT, CDR2 FQNNGV, per germline. CDR3 length equals 15 residues. In nucleotides, the CDR3 is TGTGCCAGCAGCTTAGGGGACAGGGTGAAGGAGACCCAGTACTTC. Its translation: CASSLGDRVKETQYF.

This chain links TRBV9 with TRBJ2-1, with 12 bases lining up with TRBD2. The CDR3 covers 16 residues. CDR1 SGDLS and CDR2 YYNGEE come from the germline V gene. Unmatched junction bases numbered 3, after V lost 0 bases and J lost 5 bases. CDR3 in DNA: TGTGCCAGCAGCGTAGCCCTAGCGGGGGGGGACAATGAGCAGTTCTTC. Translated: CASSVALAGGDNEQFF.

This chain connects TRBV29-1 to TRBJ1-1, with D possibly matching TRBD1 (6 bases). Germline V gene sequence: CDR1 SQVTM, CDR2 ANQGSEA. The CDR3 is 13 residues long. The germline V and J ends were trimmed by 0 bases and 5 bases, with 10 bases remaining between them. The CDR3 DNA reads TGCAGCGTTGAAGATACAGGGTATACTGAAGCTTTCTTT. It encodes CSVEDTGYTEAFF.

The chain links TRBV28 to TRBJ1-5; possibly TRBD1 for D (6 bases). Germline V gene data show CDR1 as MDHEN and CDR2 as SYDVKM. The CDR3 has 15 amino acids. The V end lost 2 bases, the J end lost 2 bases, and 10 bases lay between the germline ends. CDR3 sequence: CASSLGGWGNQPQHF. In nucleotides, the CDR3 is TGTGCCAGCAGTTTAGGGGGCTGGGGCAATCAGCCCCAGCATTTT.

The rearrangement links TRBV9 to TRBJ2-3; 9 bases match TRBD2. The CDR3 extends over 17 amino acids. With 0 bases clipped from V and 5 bases from J, the junction kept 10 bases outside the gene matches. Germline V CDR1 and CDR2: SGDLS, YYNGEE. CDR3 residues: CASSVDPSGRFGDTQYF. The CDR3 DNA is TGTGCCAGCAGCGTAGACCCCAGCGGGAGGTTTGGAGATACGCAGTATTTT.

This chain links TRBV4-3 with TRBJ1-2, with 7 positions matching TRBD1. Per germline, CDR1 LGHNA and CDR2 YSLEER. The trim removed 2 bases at V and 0 bases at J, leaving 9 bases unmatched. There are 17 residues in the CDR3. The CDR3 sequence is CASSQTTGSFANYGYTF. CDR3 sequence (DNA): TGCGCCAGCAGCCAAACGACAGGGTCTTTTGCTAACTATGGCTACACCTTC.

The V gene is TRBV6-2 or TRBV6-3, the J gene TRBJ2-3, with 7 bases fitting TRBD2. CDR1 and CDR2 from the germline V gene are MNHEY and SVGEGT. V dropped 6 bases and J dropped 4; count of bases not matched to a gene: 7. This CDR3 is 14 amino acids long. The CDR3 sequence is CASSKAGYSDTQYF. Written as DNA, the CDR3 is TGTGCCAGCAGCAAAGCGGGGTACTCAGATACGCAGTATTTT.

Here the CDR3 reads CASSSGGSTDTQYF. The CDR3 DNA reads as TGCGCCAGCAGCTCAGGGGGTAGCACAGATACGCAGTATTTT. This sequence joins TRBV5-1 and TRBJ2-3, with 7 bases aligning to TRBD1. The germline V gene encodes CDR1 SGHRS and CDR2 YFSETQ. The CDR3 consists of 14 residues. Unmatched junction bases numbered 1, after V lost 3 bases and J lost 0 bases. The variable domain in full, with the rest retrieved from reference TRBV5-1 and TRBJ2-3, is KAGVTQTPRYLIKTRGQQVTLSCSPISGHRSVSWYQQTPGQGLQFLFEYFSETQRNKGNFPGRFSGRQFSNSRSEMNVSTLELGDSALYLCASSSGGSTDTQYFGPGTRLTVL.

The chain carries TRBV5-8 and TRBJ1-6, with D possibly TRBD1 on 6 matching bases. Trimming took off 4 bases at V and 9 bases at J, with 17 bases between the two ends. Germline V gene lookup returns CDR1 SGHTS and CDR2 YDEGEE. The CDR3 extends over 15 amino acids. In DNA, the CDR3 is TGTGCCAGCAGCGGTTCCCCAGGGGTTCGTTCACCCCTCCACTTT. Translating it yields CASSGSPGVRSPLHF.

The chain has TRBV23-1 and TRBJ1-4; weak D call: TRBD1 (6 bases). TRBV23-1 is designated an ORF whose function remains uncertain. V was shortened by 11 bases and J by 10 bases, with 14 bases between the two germline ends. The CDR3 contains 11 residues. The CDR3, as DNA: TGCGCCGGGGGCCGCGGGAGAAAACTGTTTTTT. Its translation: CAGGRGRKLFF.

The V gene is TRBV6-5, the J gene TRBJ1-1, with D uncertain. CDR1 MNHEY and CDR2 SVGAGI come from the germline V gene. V was pared by 6 bases and J by 2 bases, with 10 bases between. The CDR3 runs to 13 residues. CDR3 amino acids: CASRLEINTEAFF. CDR3 coding DNA: TGTGCCAGCAGGCTAGAAATCAACACTGAAGCTTTCTTT.

V usage is TRBV6-6 and J usage is TRBJ1-3; D not certain. CDR1 and CDR2 from the germline V gene are MNHNY and SVGAGI (reference sequence). Trimming took 8 bases from V and 0 from J, leaving 14 bases between them. The CDR3 consists of 15 residues. In nucleotides, the CDR3 is TGTGCCAGCCAGATCCTCGGGGACTCTGGAAACACCATATATTTT. Translated: CASQILGDSGNTIYF.

This chain uses TRBV4-1 with TRBJ1-2, with 7 bases that match TRBD1. Germline CDR1 and CDR2: MGHRA and YSYEKL. With V trimmed by 4 bases and J by 4 bases, 12 bases remained unmatched. The CDR3 contains 16 residues. CDR3 coding DNA: TGCGCCAGCAGCCTTCGACAGGGAGTCGCACCCTATGGCTACACCTTC. Its translation: CASSLRQGVAPYGYTF.

This chain's CDR3 is CASSLGTGYTEAFF. CDR3 DNA sequence: TGTGCCAGCAGCTTAGGGACAGGGTATACTGAAGCTTTCTTT. The V and J genes are TRBV28 and TRBJ1-1; TRBD1 matches 9 bases. The CDR3 has 14 residues. Trimming took 6 bases from V and 5 from J; bases not matched to a gene: 7. CDR1 and CDR2 (germline): MDHEN, SYDVKM.

V usage is TRBV27 and J usage is TRBJ2-1; D not resolved. CDR1 MNHEY and CDR2 SMNVEV come from the germline V gene (reference sequence). V shed 6 bases and J shed 2 bases, with 14 bases lying between them. This CDR3 region has 15 residues. For the CDR3, the DNA is TGTGCCAGCAGCCCCCAGATCAGGACCTACAATGAGCAGTTCTTC. Residues: CASSPQIRTYNEQFF.

The CDR3 sequence: CASSKMKREVRETQYF. Written as DNA, the CDR3 is TGTGCCAGCAGCAAAATGAAGCGGGAGGTCCGGGAGACCCAGTACTTC. This rearrangement joins TRBV21-1 to TRBJ2-5; the DNA was not compared with TRBD2, the D call given in the table. TRBV21-1 is a documented pseudogene. The CDR3 extends over 16 amino acids.

The DNA of the CDR3 is TGTGCCAGCAGCGCGACCGGGACTAGCGGTTCCTACGAGCAGTACTTC. This translates into CASSATGTSGSYEQYF. The chain joins TRBV9 to TRBJ2-7; 11 bases agree with TRBD2. From germline, CDR1 is SGDLS and CDR2 YYNGEE. The CDR3 has 16 amino acids. V gave up 3 bases and J gave up 1 base; unmatched junction bases: 6.

The chain joins TRBV6-5 to TRBJ1-2; 12 bases match TRBD1. CDR3 size: 13 residues. The V and J ends lost 11 bases and 5 bases, in that order; junction bases with no gene match: 6. Germline CDR1 is MNHEY and CDR2 is SVGAGI. The CDR3 sequence: CAGGQGARYGYTF. As DNA, the CDR3 is TGTGCCGGGGGACAGGGGGCCAGATATGGCTACACCTTC.

The rearrangement links TRBV28 to TRBJ2-1, with TRBD2 matching 7 bases. This CDR3 has 13 amino acids. Germline lookup yields CDR1 MDHEN and CDR2 SYDVKM. J lost 5 bases, V lost 5 bases, and 3 bases had no gene match. CDR3 protein: CASSRDYNNEQFF. DNA of the CDR3: TGTGCCAGCAGTCGGGACTACAACAATGAGCAGTTCTTC.

The V gene is TRBV27, the J gene TRBJ1-5, with 8 bases fitting TRBD1. The length of the CDR3 is 15 residues. CDR1 is MNHEY and CDR2 is SMNVEV in the germline V gene (reference sequence). Germline trimming cut 5 bases from V and 6 bases from J; bases unmatched to any gene: 9. Here the CDR3 DNA reads TGTGCCAGCAGTATACGACAGGGGCTCCGTCAGCCCCAGCATTTT. Its translation: CASSIRQGLRQPQHF.

The gene calls are TRBV29-1 and TRBJ2-1; 7 bases are a match to TRBD1. CDR1 is SQVTM and CDR2 is ANQGSEA in the germline V gene. The CDR3 has 15 residues. J was trimmed by 0 bases and V by 6 bases; bases with no gene match: 8. CDR3 sequence (DNA): TGCAGCGTCCACCTGGGACAGAGCTCCTACAATGAGCAGTTCTTC. Its translation: CSVHLGQSSYNEQFF.

This chain links TRBV3-1 (or the pseudogene TRBV3-2) with TRBJ2-1; TRBD1 might be the D (5 bases). The CDR3 spans 14 residues. The V end lost 1 base, the J end lost 4 bases, and 8 bases lay between the germline ends. Germline CDR1 reads LGHDT; CDR2 reads YNNKEL (reference sequence). CDR3 in DNA: TGTGCCAGCAGCCAAGGACAGCTATACAATGAGCAGTTCTTC. It encodes CASSQGQLYNEQFF.

J is TRBJ2-7 and V is TRBV5-1; 10 bases fit TRBD2. Trimming cost V 0 bases and J 4 bases; bases outside gene matches: 7. This CDR3 is built from 16 residues. Germline CDR1 is SGHRS and CDR2 is YFSETQ. The CDR3 DNA reads TGCGCCAGCAGCTTGGGGGCTAGCGGGGGAAGGTACGAGCAGTACTTC. This codes for CASSLGASGGRYEQYF. The whole variable domain, remainder taken from reference TRBV5-1 and TRBJ2-7, is KAGVTQTPRYLIKTRGQQVTLSCSPISGHRSVSWYQQTPGQGLQFLFEYFSETQRNKGNFPGRFSGRQFSNSRSEMNVSTLELGDSALYLCASSLGASGGRYEQYFGPGTRLTVT.

J is TRBJ2-5 and V is TRBV5-1; unclear D gene. Trimming removed 0 bases at V and 4 bases at J, with 7 bases between. CDR3 length: 13 amino acids. Germline V lookup: CDR1 SGHRS, CDR2 YFSETQ. This chain's CDR3 is CASSLGPGETQYF. CDR3 bases: TGCGCCAGCAGCTTGGGTCCGGGAGAGACCCAGTACTTC. The full variable domain, in which reference TRBV5-1 and TRBJ2-5 provide the parts outside the CDR3, is KAGVTQTPRYLIKTRGQQVTLSCSPISGHRSVSWYQQTPGQGLQFLFEYFSETQRNKGNFPGRFSGRQFSNSRSEMNVSTLELGDSALYLCASSLGPGETQYFGPGTRLLVL.

The V gene is TRBV18, the J gene TRBJ2-5, with D perhaps matching TRBD1 (6 bases). From germline, CDR1 is KGHSH and CDR2 LQKENI. Trimming shortened V by 3 bases and J by 2 bases, and 10 bases separated the two germline ends. This CDR3 comprises 14 residues. Here the CDR3 DNA reads TGTGCCAGCTCACCGAGACAGGTGCAAGAGACCCAGTACTTC. It codes for CASSPRQVQETQYF.